The rows below give T cell receptor beta chains drawn from one sample of a study of CD8 T cells in ankylosing spondylitis. MiXCR, run by TCRdb on the 5' RACE reads, gives a single entry per CDR3 protein. The sample consists of 450,000 to 550,000 distinct CDR3 sequences, about 5.2% of them appearing once. The sample taken for sequencing was blood, either unsorted or a sorted T cell fraction (not recorded which). The receptors come from a male donor with ankylosing spondylitis. Both conserved end residues are part of each CDR3. D genes are given only for firm matches. Rows give clone size only sometimes, using once, few, many, or a class for an expanded clone.

j_call	v_call	d_call	clone_size	cdr3_aa	cdr3_nt
TRBJ1-2	TRBV7-2	.	many	CASSLVRGTPIYGYTF	TGTGCCAGCAGCTTAGTACGTGGGACACCAATCTATGGCTACACCTTC
TRBJ2-2	TRBV20-1	.	many	CSAQGGTMNTGELFF	TGCAGTGCCCAGGGAGGGACAATGAACACCGGGGAGCTGTTTTTT
TRBJ2-3	TRBV9	.	many	CASTREVLGHSTDTQYF	TGTGCCAGCACCCGAGAGGTCCTCGGACACAGCACAGATACGCAGTATTTT
TRBJ2-7	TRBV11-1	.	many	CASSLTRVYEQYF	TGTGCCAGCAGCTTAACCAGAGTATACGAGCAGTACTTC
TRBJ2-5	TRBV29-1	.	.	CSAGPGSVGETQYF	TGCAGCGCAGGACCCGGGTCGGTGGGAGAGACCCAGTACTTC
TRBJ1-2	TRBV7-2	.	.	CASSLETEGGYTF	TGTGCCAGCAGCTTAGAAACAGAGGGTGGCTACACCTTC
TRBJ2-3	TRBV4-3	.	many	CASSQDGGTDTQYF	TGCGCCAGCAGCCAAGATGGGGGCACAGATACGCAGTATTTT
TRBJ1-5	TRBV7-2	TRBD1	many	CASSPTTGGYQPQHF	TGTGCCAGCAGCCCGACGACAGGGGGCTATCAGCCCCAGCATTTT
TRBJ2-2	TRBV5-1	.	many	CASSSGQPNTGELFF	TGCGCCAGCAGCTCCGGACAGCCCAACACCGGGGAGCTGTTTTTT
TRBJ2-2	TRBV15	TRBD1	.	CATSRDRGRNGELFF	TGTGCCACCAGCAGGGACAGGGGGCGTAATGGGGAGCTGTTTTTT
TRBJ2-7	TRBV5-1	TRBD1	many	CASSLTRQGEQYF	TGCGCCAGCAGCCTGACCCGACAGGGCGAGCAGTACTTC
TRBJ2-7	TRBV10-3	.	many	CAISERQGSVYEQYF	TGTGCCATCAGTGAACGTCAGGGGAGCGTTTACGAGCAGTACTTC
TRBJ2-7	TRBV18	.	many	CASSPGLSATYEQYF	TGTGCCAGCTCACCAGGACTTTCCGCAACCTACGAGCAGTACTTC
TRBJ2-1	TRBV5-1	TRBD2	many	CASNQRESSISEQFF	TGCGCCAGCAACCAGCGGGAGTCCAGTATCAGTGAGCAGTTCTTC
TRBJ2-7	TRBV20-1	.	few	CSVEEGTIYEQYF	TGCAGTGTTGAAGAGGGGACCATCTACGAGCAGTACTTC
TRBJ1-2	TRBV20-1	.	many	CSARDALGHYYGYTF	TGCAGTGCTAGAGATGCTTTAGGACACTACTATGGCTACACCTTC
TRBJ1-2	TRBV7-2	TRBD1	few	CASSPLRDRINYGYTF	TGTGCCAGCAGCCCCCTCCGGGACAGGATTAACTATGGCTACACCTTC
TRBJ2-7	TRBV27	TRBD2	many	CASSLIAGGDEQYF	TGTGCCAGCAGTTTAATAGCGGGAGGCGACGAGCAGTACTTC
TRBJ2-1	TRBV19	TRBD2	few	CASSRGLVNEQFF	TGTGCCAGTAGTAGGGGACTAGTTAATGAGCAGTTCTTC
TRBJ2-1	TRBV7-7	.	many	CASSNDYSSYNEQFF	TGTGCTAGCAGCAATGACTACAGCTCCTACAATGAGCAGTTCTTC